The 2 T cell receptor beta chains given below trace back to one sample, sequenced in a study of T-cell reconstitution after alpha-beta-depleted transplantation in children. Unique molecular identifiers featured in how the TCRbeta library was prepared. One entry per CDR3 protein, called by TCRdb with MiXCR from the PCR reads. The table lists about 540,000 distinct CDR3 sequences, about a sixth of them singletons, with roughly 3.3% in the top ten. The source was PBMCs from the stem cell graft donor, collected from the stem cell graft. The receptors stem from a human donor who donated a stem cell graft to a child with acute lymphoblastic leukemia.

This clonotype was seen many times. The V call is TRBV10-3, the J call TRBJ2-1; D is possibly TRBD2 (6 bases). Germline V lookup: CDR1 ENHRY, CDR2 SYGVKD. The CDR3 loop spans 13 amino acids. Trimming stripped 3 bases from V and 8 bases from J, with 11 bases between. The CDR3 nucleotides are TGTGCCATCAGTGAACGAGGGGAGGATGAGCAGTTCTTC. Encoded protein: CAISERGEDEQFF.

This clonotype was detected only a few times. V is TRBV4-1 and J is TRBJ2-2; 12 bases are shared with TRBD2. CDR1 and CDR2 (germline): MGHRA, YSYEKL. V lost 3 bases and J lost 4; bases outside the gene matches: 3. This CDR3 spans 16 amino acids. DNA for the CDR3: TGCGCCAGCAGCCAGCGACTAGCGGGAGTCACCGGGGAGCTGTTTTTT. This encodes CASSQRLAGVTGELFF.